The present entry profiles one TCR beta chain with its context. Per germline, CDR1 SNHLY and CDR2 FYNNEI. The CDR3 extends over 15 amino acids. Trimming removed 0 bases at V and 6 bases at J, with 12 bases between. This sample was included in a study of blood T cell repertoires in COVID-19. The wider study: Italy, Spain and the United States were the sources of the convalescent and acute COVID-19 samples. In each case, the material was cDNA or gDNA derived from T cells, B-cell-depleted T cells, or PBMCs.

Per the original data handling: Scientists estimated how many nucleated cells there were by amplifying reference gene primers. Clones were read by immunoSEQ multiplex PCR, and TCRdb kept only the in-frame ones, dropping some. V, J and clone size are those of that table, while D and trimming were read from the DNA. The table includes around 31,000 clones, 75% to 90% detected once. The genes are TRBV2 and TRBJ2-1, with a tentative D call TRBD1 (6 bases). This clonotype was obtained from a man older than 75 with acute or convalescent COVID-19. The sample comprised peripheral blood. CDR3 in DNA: TGTGCCAGCAGTGAAGCGCGTGCAGGGGTCAATGAGCAGTTCTTC. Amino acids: CASSEARAGVNEQFF.